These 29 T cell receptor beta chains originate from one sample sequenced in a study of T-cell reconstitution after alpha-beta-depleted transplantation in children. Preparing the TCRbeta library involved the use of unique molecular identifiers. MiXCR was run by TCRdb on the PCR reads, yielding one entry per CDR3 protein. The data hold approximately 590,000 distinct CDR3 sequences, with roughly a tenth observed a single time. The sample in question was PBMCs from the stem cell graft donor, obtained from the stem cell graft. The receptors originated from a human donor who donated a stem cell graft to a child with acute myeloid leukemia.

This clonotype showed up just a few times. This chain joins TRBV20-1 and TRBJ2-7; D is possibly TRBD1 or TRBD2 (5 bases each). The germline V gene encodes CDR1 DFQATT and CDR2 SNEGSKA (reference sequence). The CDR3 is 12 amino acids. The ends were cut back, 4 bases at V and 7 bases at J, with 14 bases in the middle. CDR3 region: CSATRDQREQYF. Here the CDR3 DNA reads TGCAGTGCTACCAGGGACCAAAGAGAGCAGTACTTC.

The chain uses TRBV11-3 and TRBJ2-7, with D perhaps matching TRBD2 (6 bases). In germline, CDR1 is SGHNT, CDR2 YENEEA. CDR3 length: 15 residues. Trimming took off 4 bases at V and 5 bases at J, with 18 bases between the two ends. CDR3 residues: CASSSGRGMSDEQYF. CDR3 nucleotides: TGTGCCAGCAGCTCCGGCCGGGGGATGTCAGACGAGCAGTACTTC.

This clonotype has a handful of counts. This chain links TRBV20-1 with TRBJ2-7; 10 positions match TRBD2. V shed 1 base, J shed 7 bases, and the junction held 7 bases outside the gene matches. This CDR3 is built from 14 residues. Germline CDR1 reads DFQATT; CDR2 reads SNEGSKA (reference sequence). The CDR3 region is CSARGGASGSEQYF. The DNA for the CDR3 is TGCAGTGCTAGAGGAGGGGCTAGCGGGAGTGAGCAGTACTTC.

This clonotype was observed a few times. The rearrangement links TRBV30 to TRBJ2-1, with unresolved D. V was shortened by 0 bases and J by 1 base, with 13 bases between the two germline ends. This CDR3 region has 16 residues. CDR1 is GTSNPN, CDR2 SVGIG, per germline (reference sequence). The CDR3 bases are TGTGCCTGGAGTGTAAAAGGGTTAAAATCCTACAATGAGCAGTTCTTC. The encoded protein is CAWSVKGLKSYNEQFF.

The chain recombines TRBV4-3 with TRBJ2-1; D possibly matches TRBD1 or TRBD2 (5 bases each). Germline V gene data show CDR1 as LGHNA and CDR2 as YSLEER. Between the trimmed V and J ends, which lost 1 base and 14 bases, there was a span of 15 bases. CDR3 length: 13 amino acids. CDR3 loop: CASSQGVQGDKFF. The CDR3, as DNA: TGCGCCAGCAGCCAAGGAGTTCAGGGAGACAAGTTCTTC.

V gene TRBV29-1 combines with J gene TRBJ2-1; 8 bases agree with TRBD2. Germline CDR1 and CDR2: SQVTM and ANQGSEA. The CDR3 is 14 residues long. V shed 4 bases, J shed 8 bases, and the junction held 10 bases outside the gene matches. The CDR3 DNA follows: TGCAGCGTTGCCTCCGGGACTAGTACCCATGAGCAGTTCTTC. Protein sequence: CSVASGTSTHEQFF.

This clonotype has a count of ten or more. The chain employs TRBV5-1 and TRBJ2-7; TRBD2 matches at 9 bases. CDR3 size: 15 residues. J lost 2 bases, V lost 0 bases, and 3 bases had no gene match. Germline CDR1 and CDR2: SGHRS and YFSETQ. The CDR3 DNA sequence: TGCGCCAGCAGCTTGGTTAGCGGGAGCCCCTACGAGCAGTACTTC. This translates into CASSLVSGSPYEQYF.

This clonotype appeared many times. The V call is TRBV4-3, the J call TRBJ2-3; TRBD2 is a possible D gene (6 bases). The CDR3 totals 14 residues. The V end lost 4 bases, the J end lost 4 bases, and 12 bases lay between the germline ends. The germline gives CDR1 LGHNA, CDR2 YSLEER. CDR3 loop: CASSPGLRSDTQYF. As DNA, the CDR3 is TGCGCCAGCAGCCCGGGACTTAGATCAGATACGCAGTATTTT.

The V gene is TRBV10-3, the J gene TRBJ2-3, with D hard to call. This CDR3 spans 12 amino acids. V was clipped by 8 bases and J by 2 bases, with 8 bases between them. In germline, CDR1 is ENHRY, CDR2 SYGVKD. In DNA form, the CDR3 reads TGTGCCATCCGGTCCTCCACAGATACGCAGTATTTT. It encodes CAIRSSTDTQYF.

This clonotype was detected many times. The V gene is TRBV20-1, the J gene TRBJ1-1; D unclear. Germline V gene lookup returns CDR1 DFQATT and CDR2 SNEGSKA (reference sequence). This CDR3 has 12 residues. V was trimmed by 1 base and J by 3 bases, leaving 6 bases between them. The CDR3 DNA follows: TGCAGTGCTAGAGGCTACGACACTGAAGCTTTCTTT. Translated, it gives CSARGYDTEAFF.

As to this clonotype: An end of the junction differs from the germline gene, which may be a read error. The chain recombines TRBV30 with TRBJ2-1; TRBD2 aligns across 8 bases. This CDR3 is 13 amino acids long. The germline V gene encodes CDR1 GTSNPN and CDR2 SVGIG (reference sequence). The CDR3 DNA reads TGTGCCGGGAGCGGGAGCTCCTACAATGAGCAGTTCTTC. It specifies CAGSGSSYNEQFF.

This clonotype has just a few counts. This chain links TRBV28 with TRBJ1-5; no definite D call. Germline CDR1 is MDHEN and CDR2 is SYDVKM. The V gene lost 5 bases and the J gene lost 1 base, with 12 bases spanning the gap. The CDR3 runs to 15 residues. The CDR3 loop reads CASSPFQTSNQPQHF. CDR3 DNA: TGTGCCAGCAGTCCCTTTCAGACGAGCAATCAGCCCCAGCATTTT.

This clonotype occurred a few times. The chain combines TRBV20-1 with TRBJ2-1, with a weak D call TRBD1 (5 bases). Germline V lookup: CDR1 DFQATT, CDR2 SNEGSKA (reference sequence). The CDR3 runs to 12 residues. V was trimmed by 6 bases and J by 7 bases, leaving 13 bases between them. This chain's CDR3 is CSASTGKNEQFF. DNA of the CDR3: TGCAGTGCCAGTACAGGCAAAAATGAGCAGTTCTTC.

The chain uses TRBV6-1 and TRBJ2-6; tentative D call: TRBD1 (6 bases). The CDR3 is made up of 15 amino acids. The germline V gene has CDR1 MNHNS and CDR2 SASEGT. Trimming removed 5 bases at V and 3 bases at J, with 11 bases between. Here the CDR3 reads CASSPTGLGANVLTF. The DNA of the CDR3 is TGTGCCAGCAGTCCTACAGGGCTTGGGGCCAACGTCCTGACTTTC.

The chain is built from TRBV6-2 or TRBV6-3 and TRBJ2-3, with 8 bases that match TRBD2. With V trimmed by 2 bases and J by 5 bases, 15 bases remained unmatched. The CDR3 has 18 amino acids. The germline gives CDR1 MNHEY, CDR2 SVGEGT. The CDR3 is CASSYLYGAGVYGDTQYF. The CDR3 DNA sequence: TGTGCCAGCAGTTACCTATATGGAGCGGGAGTGTATGGAGATACGCAGTATTTT.

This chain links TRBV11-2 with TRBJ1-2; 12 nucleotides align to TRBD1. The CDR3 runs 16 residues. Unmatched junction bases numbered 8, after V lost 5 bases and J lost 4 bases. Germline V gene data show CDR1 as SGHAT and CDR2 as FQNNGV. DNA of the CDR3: TGTGCCAGCAGCGCGGCCGGGACAGGGGGCTTCTATGGCTACACCTTC. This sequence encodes CASSAAGTGGFYGYTF.

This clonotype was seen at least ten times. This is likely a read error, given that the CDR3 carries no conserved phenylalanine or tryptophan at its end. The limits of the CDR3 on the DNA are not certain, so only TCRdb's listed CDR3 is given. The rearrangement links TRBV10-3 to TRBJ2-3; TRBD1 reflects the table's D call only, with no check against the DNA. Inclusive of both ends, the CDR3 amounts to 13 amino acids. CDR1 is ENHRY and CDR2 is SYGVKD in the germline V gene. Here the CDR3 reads CAISEPTSPLRDL.

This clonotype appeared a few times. CDR3 sequence reads: CAWSAALTQPQHF. The CDR3 DNA sequence: TGTGCCTGGAGTGCGGCGCTAACCCAGCCCCAGCATTTT. V is TRBV30 and J is TRBJ1-5, with D uncertain. V lost 1 base and J lost 7, with 11 bases in between. The germline V gene encodes CDR1 GTSNPN and CDR2 SVGIG (reference sequence). The CDR3 contains 13 residues.

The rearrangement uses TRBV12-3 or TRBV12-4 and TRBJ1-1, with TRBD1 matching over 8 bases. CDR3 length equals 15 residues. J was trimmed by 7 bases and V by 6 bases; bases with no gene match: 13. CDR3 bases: TGTGCCAGCAGCGTAAACGTCGGACAGGGTGGTGAAGCTTTCTTT. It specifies CASSVNVGQGGEAFF.

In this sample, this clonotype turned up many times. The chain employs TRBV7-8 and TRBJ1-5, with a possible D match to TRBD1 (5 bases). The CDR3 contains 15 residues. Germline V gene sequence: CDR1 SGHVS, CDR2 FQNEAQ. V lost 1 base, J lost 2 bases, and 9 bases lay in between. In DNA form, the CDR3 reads TGTGCCAGCAGCTTAGGCGGGGGAGGCAATCAGCCCCAGCATTTT. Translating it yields CASSLGGGGNQPQHF. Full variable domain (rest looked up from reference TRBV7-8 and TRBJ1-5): GAGVSQSPRYKVAKRGQDVALRCDPISGHVSLFWYQQALGQGPEFLTYFQNEAQLDKSGLPSDRFFAERPEGSVSTLKIQRTQQEDSAVYLCASSLGGGGNQPQHFGDGTRLSIL.

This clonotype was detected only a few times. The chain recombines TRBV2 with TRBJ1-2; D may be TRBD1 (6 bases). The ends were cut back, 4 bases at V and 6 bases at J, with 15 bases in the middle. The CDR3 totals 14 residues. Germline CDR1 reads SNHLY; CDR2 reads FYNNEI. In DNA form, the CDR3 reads TGTGCCAGCAGTGCCCAGGGGCGTGGTGATGGCTACACCTTC. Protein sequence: CASSAQGRGDGYTF.

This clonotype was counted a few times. CDR3 coding DNA: TGTGCCTGGAGTGTAGGCGCTAATTCACCCCTCCACTTT. This gives the protein CAWSVGANSPLHF. The V call is TRBV30, the J call TRBJ1-6; D unclear. Germline CDR1 GTSNPN, CDR2 SVGIG (reference sequence). V was cut by 0 bases and J by 6 bases, with 6 bases left in between. The CDR3 contains 13 residues.

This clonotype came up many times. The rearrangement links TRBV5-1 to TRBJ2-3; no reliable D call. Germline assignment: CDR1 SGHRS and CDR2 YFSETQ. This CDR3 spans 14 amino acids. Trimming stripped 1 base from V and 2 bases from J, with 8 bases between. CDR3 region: CASSLRVFTDTQYF. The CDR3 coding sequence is TGCGCCAGCAGCTTGCGCGTTTTCACAGATACGCAGTATTTT.

CDR3: CSVGGFEQYF. The CDR3 DNA reads as TGCAGCGTTGGGGGCTTTGAGCAGTACTTC. The V gene is TRBV29-1, the J gene TRBJ2-7; TRBD1 might be the D (5 bases). The germline CDR1 and CDR2 sequences are SQVTM and ANQGSEA. The CDR3 length is 10 residues. The germline V and J ends were trimmed by 4 bases and 7 bases, with 8 bases remaining between them.

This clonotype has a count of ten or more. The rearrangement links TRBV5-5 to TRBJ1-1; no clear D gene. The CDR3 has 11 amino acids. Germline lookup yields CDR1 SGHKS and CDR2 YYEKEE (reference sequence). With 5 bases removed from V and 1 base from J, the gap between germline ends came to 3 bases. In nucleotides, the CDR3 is TGTGCCAGCAGACAGAACACTGAAGCTTTCTTT. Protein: CASRQNTEAFF.

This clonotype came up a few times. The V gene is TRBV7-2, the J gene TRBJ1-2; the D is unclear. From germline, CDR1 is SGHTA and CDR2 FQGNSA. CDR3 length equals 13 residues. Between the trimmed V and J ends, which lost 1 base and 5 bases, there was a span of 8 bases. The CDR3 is CASSLDFTYGYTF. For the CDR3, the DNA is TGTGCCAGCAGCTTAGATTTCACGTATGGCTACACCTTC.

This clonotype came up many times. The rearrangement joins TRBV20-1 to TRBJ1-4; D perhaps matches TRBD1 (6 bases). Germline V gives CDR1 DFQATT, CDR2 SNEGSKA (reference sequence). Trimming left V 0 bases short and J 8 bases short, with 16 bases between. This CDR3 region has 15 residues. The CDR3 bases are TGCAGTGCTAGAGATCTTGGGACAAGCGGGGAAAAACTGTTTTTT. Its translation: CSARDLGTSGEKLFF.

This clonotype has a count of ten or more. The CDR3: CASTSSEGGYTF. The CDR3, as DNA: TGTGCCAGCACAAGTTCCGAGGGTGGCTACACCTTC. V and J are TRBV6-5 and TRBJ1-2; no definite D call. The ends were cut back, 7 bases at V and 7 bases at J, with 13 bases in the middle. The CDR3 extends over 12 amino acids. Per germline, CDR1 MNHEY and CDR2 SVGAGI.

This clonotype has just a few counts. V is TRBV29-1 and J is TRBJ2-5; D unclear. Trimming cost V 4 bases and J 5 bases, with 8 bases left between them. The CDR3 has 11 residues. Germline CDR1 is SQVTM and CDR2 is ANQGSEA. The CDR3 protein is CSVAGSETQYF. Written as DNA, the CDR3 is TGCAGCGTTGCGGGTAGTGAGACCCAGTACTTC.